The entry that follows covers one TCR beta chain sequence. Its target is not known. This record comes from a study of cytomegalovirus exposure and HLA in healthy donors. Background on the study: According to later analysis, the same platform produced the 120 or so validation and 666 first-cohort repertoires.

V was clipped by 6 bases and J by 5 bases; unmatched bases: 11. CDR3 length equals 15 residues. The germline V gene encodes CDR1 SGHTA and CDR2 FQGTGA. Sequencing was performed with immunoSEQ multiplex PCR; in TCRdb, only in-frame clones are kept and a portion is missing. The sample records about 220,000 clones, 80% to 90% being singletons. Study results and caveats: With high specificity and sensitivity, the classifier reportedly diagnosed cytomegalovirus status.

This receptor was identified in a woman aged 18-35 years in good health and CMV-seronegative. Source material: PBMCs. The genes are TRBV7-3 and TRBJ2-3; the match to TRBD1 covers 7 bases. The CDR3 DNA sequence: TGTGCCAGCAGTCCGATAGACAGGGTAATAGATACGCAGTATTTT. Translating gives CASSPIDRVIDTQYF.